Below, 5 T cell receptor beta chains from the same sample are listed, as sequenced in a study of radiotherapy plus CTLA-4 blockade in lung cancer (dated by TCRdb to between 2017 and 2018). Libraries were constructed by the immunoSEQ multiplex PCR assay. TCRdb retrieved this table from immuneACCESS and kept in-frame rearrangements only. Not all clones are present; in checked studies, unresolved V genes account for under half, and no reason is known for the remainder. The sample table contains about 99,000 clones; only one count was recorded for about 90% of them. Of the sample, nearly 5% is held by the ten largest clones. Sequences were derived from peripheral blood, sampled from a patient treated with radiotherapy plus ipilimumab. The receptors originated from a human donor with non-small cell lung cancer that progressed on radiotherapy plus ipilimumab.

J is TRBJ2-7 and V is TRBV5-4; 7 nucleotides agree with TRBD1. The V and J ends lost 4 bases and 5 bases, in that order; junction bases with no gene match: 12. The length of the CDR3 is 15 residues. Per germline, CDR1 SGHNT and CDR2 YYREEE (reference sequence). The CDR3 sequence is CASSRRDRQPHEQYF. For the CDR3, the DNA is TGTGCCAGCAGCAGACGGGACAGACAGCCCCACGAGCAGTACTTC.

V and J are TRBV19 and TRBJ2-5; possible D gene TRBD2, 6 bases. Trimming left V 3 bases short and J 4 bases short, with 15 bases between. The CDR3 runs 15 residues. Germline CDR1 and CDR2: LNHDA and SQIVND (reference sequence). CDR3 loop: CASSIGVGTGETQYF. The DNA for the CDR3 is TGTGCCAGTAGTATTGGCGTGGGGACTGGAGAGACCCAGTACTTC.

CDR3 DNA sequence: TGTGCCAGCAGCCCGACGACTAGCGGGAGTTACGAGCAGTACTTC. Encoded protein: CASSPTTSGSYEQYF. The V and J genes are TRBV4-2 and TRBJ2-7; TRBD2 agrees at 12 bases. Trimming cost V 4 bases and J 4 bases; bases outside gene matches: 5. The CDR3 consists of 15 residues. CDR1 is LGHNA and CDR2 is YNFKEQ in the germline V gene.

In this sample, this clone turned up once. The rearrangement links TRBV5-1 to TRBJ2-1, with TRBD2 matching over 8 bases. Trimming at V came to 7 bases and at J to 6 bases, leaving 15 bases not matched to a gene. This CDR3 spans 16 amino acids. The germline CDR1 and CDR2 sequences are SGHRS and YFSETQ. The CDR3 spells CASGRGGAGVSNEQFF. CDR3 DNA: TGCGCCAGCGGTCGAGGGGGAGCGGGAGTCAGCAATGAGCAGTTCTTC.

This clone was observed a single time. The chain links TRBV29-1 to TRBJ1-2, with D hard to call. Germline CDR1 and CDR2: SQVTM and ANQGSEA. The V gene lost 6 bases and the J gene lost 3 bases, with 2 bases spanning the gap. The CDR3 totals 9 residues. Written as DNA, the CDR3 is TGCAGCGTCGACTATGGCTACACCTTC. Its translation is CSVDYGYTF. The entire variable domain, with the rest obtained from reference TRBV29-1 and TRBJ1-2, is as follows: SAVISQKPSRDICQRGTSLTIQCQVDSQVTMMFWYRQQPGQSLTLIATANQGSEATYESGFVIDKFPISRPNLTFSTLTVSNMSPEDSSIYLCSVDYGYTFGSGTRLTVV.